This T cell receptor (beta chain) was recovered during a study of Ad26.COV2.S vaccination and SARS-CoV-2 variants. Study background: Once or twice, 56 days apart, Ad26.COV2.S was delivered intramuscularly. Study-level findings and limits: Placebo recipients and vaccine recipients were similar in non-spike TCR breadth.

Details on this clone: Its cognate antigen is unknown.

Clones were read by immunoSEQ multiplex PCR, and TCRdb kept only the in-frame ones, dropping some. In the table there are some 300,000 clones, 85% to 90% of which are singletons. The CDR3 spans 11 residues. Germline lookup yields CDR1 SNHLY and CDR2 FYNNEI. The V and J ends lost 6 bases and 3 bases respectively, with 5 bases between them. Treatment of the sample: roughly 18 received Ad26.COV2.S at low or high dose, single or two shots; about five received placebo; per-sample allocation not given. Sampling occurred on day 63 after the first vaccine or placebo injection. The input for sequencing was peripheral blood, taken in a trial of Ad26.COV2.S vaccine versus placebo. This sequence was found in a person between 18 and 59 years old who received the Ad26.COV2.S COVID-19 vaccine or a placebo. The chain uses TRBV2 and TRBJ2-5; D is undetermined. CDR3 sequence: CASSDEETQYF. The CDR3 DNA reads TGTGCCAGCAGCGATGAAGAGACCCAGTACTTC.